Below, 32 T cell receptor beta chains from the same sample are listed, as sequenced in a study of T-cell reconstitution after alpha-beta-depleted transplantation in children (dated by TCRdb to the mid-2010s). The library was built by means of PCR. Sequencing took place on an Illumina HiSeq 2500. TCR libraries were prepared with molecular barcoding, using unique molecular identifiers to normalize TCRbeta repertoire quantification. The public sequencing data were trimmed at Q25 with fastp and processed into clonotypes with MiXCR by TCRdb, which kept only in-frame beta chains. Every distinct CDR3 protein forms one entry, paired with its most common genes and DNA. The sample table shows 210,000 or so distinct CDR3 sequences, and under 9.5% are seen once. The leading ten clones occupy 5.5% to 8% of the sample. Sequencing used PBMCs from the stem cell graft donor, obtained from the stem cell graft. The source of these receptors is a human donor who donated a stem cell graft to a child with acute lymphoblastic leukemia.

The chain employs TRBV20-1 and TRBJ2-5; TRBD1 is a possible D gene (5 bases). The V gene's germline CDR1 is DFQATT and CDR2 SNEGSKA (reference sequence). Deletions cut 2 bases from V and 1 base from J, with 8 bases between. The CDR3 is made up of 13 amino acids. CDR3 bases: TGCAGTGCTAGACAGGGATTCCAAGAGACCCAGTACTTC. This translates into CSARQGFQETQYF.

This clonotype has a handful of counts. The chain couples TRBV12-3 or TRBV12-4 to TRBJ1-5; D is unclear. This CDR3 contains 15 residues. Trimming stripped 6 bases from V and 7 bases from J, with 19 bases between. The CDR3 sequence: CASRSDSNFGQPQHF. CDR3 nucleotides: TGTGCCAGCAGATCGGACTCAAATTTTGGGCAGCCCCAGCATTTT.

This clonotype was found a few times. The V call is TRBV4-1, the J call TRBJ1-1, with D possibly matching TRBD1 (5 bases). The CDR3 sequence is 16 residues long. V dropped 3 bases and J dropped 0 bases, with 14 bases sitting between them. Germline CDR1 reads MGHRA; CDR2 reads YSYEKL. The CDR3 spells CASSHSPDRMNTEAFF. The DNA of the CDR3 is TGCGCCAGCAGCCATTCCCCCGACAGAATGAACACTGAAGCTTTCTTT.

The rearrangement joins TRBV7-8 to TRBJ1-4, with a tentative D call TRBD1 (6 bases). V lost 5 bases and J 7 bases, leaving 29 bases between the germline ends. Germline CDR1 and CDR2: SGHVS and FQNEAQ. The CDR3 has 19 amino acids. In DNA, the CDR3 is TGTGCCAGCAGCCAAATAGGCAGGGGCCTTCATCGACGCCGTGAAAAACTGTTTTTT. As protein: CASSQIGRGLHRRREKLFF.

Note on this clonotype: One end of the junction fails to match germline, which may point to a read error. V and J are TRBV20-1 and TRBJ2-7, with 10 positions matching TRBD1. CDR1 is DFQATT and CDR2 is SNEGSKA in the germline V gene (reference sequence). The CDR3 spans 16 residues. Written as DNA, the CDR3 is TGCTGTGCTAGACAACTGCGGACAGGGGGCTCCTACGAGCAGTACTTC. Encoded protein: CCARQLRTGGSYEQYF.

This clonotype came up a few times. The chain couples TRBV12-3 or TRBV12-4 to TRBJ1-2; D call uncertain. This CDR3 has 14 residues. With 6 bases removed from V and 0 bases from J, the gap between germline ends came to 11 bases. DNA for the CDR3: TGTGCCAGCAGCCCTGGCGACCCTAACTATGGCTACACCTTC. Translated, it gives CASSPGDPNYGYTF.

V usage is TRBV5-1 and J usage is TRBJ2-7; 7 nucleotides align to TRBD1. Unmatched junction bases numbered 3, after V lost 0 bases and J lost 6 bases. Germline V CDR1 and CDR2: SGHRS, YFSETQ. The CDR3 is made up of 13 amino acids. CDR3: CASSLATGAEQYF. The CDR3 nucleotides are TGCGCCAGCAGCTTGGCAACAGGGGCCGAGCAGTACTTC.

This clonotype was observed many times. V and J are TRBV4-2 and TRBJ2-7; no reliable D call. Germline loops: CDR1 LGHNA, CDR2 YNFKEQ. This CDR3 is 15 amino acids long. V dropped 4 bases and J dropped 0 bases, with 13 bases sitting between them. The CDR3 DNA is TGTGCCAGCAGCCGCGACACGTTTAGCTCCTACGAGCAGTACTTC. Encoded protein: CASSRDTFSSYEQYF.

The chain combines TRBV30 with TRBJ2-3; D is unclear. Germline lookup yields CDR1 GTSNPN and CDR2 SVGIG (reference sequence). This CDR3 is 13 amino acids long. The V end was cut by 1 base, the J end by 2 bases, with 7 bases between. CDR3 sequence reads: CAWSGTDTDTQYF. As DNA, the CDR3 is TGTGCCTGGAGTGGAACAGACACAGATACGCAGTATTTT.

A few counts support this clonotype. The V gene is TRBV11-1, the J gene TRBJ2-3; 8 bases match TRBD1. Germline trimming cut 1 base from V and 5 bases from J; bases unmatched to any gene: 23. Germline V CDR1 and CDR2: SGHAT, FQDESV (reference sequence). The CDR3 is made up of 21 amino acids. The CDR3 DNA sequence: TGTGCCAGCAGCTTAGTTTTACGAGCTGTTGATCGCAGGGGGCTTGGAGATACGCAGTATTTT. Protein: CASSLVLRAVDRRGLGDTQYF.

This clonotype was seen only a few times. The V gene is TRBV18, the J gene TRBJ2-2; D uncertain. CDR1 is KGHSH and CDR2 is LQKENI in the germline V gene. The V end was cut by 3 bases, the J end by 6 bases, with 8 bases between. The CDR3 is 13 amino acids. The CDR3 DNA sequence: TGTGCCAGCTCACCGGGATTCGCCGGGGAGCTGTTTTTT. It translates to CASSPGFAGELFF.

This clonotype has a count of ten or more. The chain carries TRBV20-1 and TRBJ2-7; 7 bases map to TRBD1. Germline V gene sequence: CDR1 DFQATT, CDR2 SNEGSKA (reference sequence). This CDR3 has 12 residues. Germline trimming cut 6 bases from V and 6 bases from J; bases unmatched to any gene: 8. CDR3 loop: CSAGDSTREQYF. The CDR3 DNA reads TGCAGTGCAGGGGACAGTACGCGCGAGCAGTACTTC.

This clonotype occurred many times. The J gene is TRBJ2-5, the V gene TRBV27; 7 positions match TRBD2. The germline V gene has CDR1 MNHEY and CDR2 SMNVEV (reference sequence). V was pared by 2 bases and J by 6 bases, with 6 bases of the junction left unmatched. The CDR3 has 14 amino acids. CDR3 region: CASSLSLADKTQYF. The CDR3 nucleotides are TGTGCCAGCAGTTTAAGTCTAGCGGACAAGACCCAGTACTTC.

This clonotype was observed a few times. V is TRBV10-2 and J is TRBJ2-7; 8 bases align to TRBD2. Germline-derived CDR1 and CDR2 are WSHSY and SAAADI. V shed 6 bases, J shed 5 bases, and the junction held 9 bases outside the gene matches. The CDR3 totals 14 residues. For the CDR3, the DNA is TGCGCCAGCAGATCGCGGGGGGCCTGGAACGAGCAGTACTTC. Its protein is CASRSRGAWNEQYF.

This chain uses TRBV29-1 with TRBJ2-5; D perhaps matches TRBD2 (6 bases). Germline V gene sequence: CDR1 SQVTM, CDR2 ANQGSEA. V was clipped by 0 bases and J by 5 bases, with 10 bases between them. CDR3 length: 13 amino acids. The CDR3 DNA reads as TGCAGCGTTGAAGAGACTAGTTGGGAGACCCAGTACTTC. This gives the protein CSVEETSWETQYF.

This clonotype was counted a few times. The rearrangement uses TRBV7-8 and TRBJ2-2, with a weak D call TRBD2 (5 bases). The length of the CDR3 is 15 residues. Germline assignment: CDR1 SGHVS and CDR2 FQNEAQ. Trimming took off 5 bases at V and 2 bases at J, with 12 bases between the two ends. CDR3 amino acids: CASSPRRINTGELFF. CDR3 nucleotide sequence: TGTGCCAGCAGCCCGAGGAGGATTAACACCGGGGAGCTGTTTTTT.

The chain uses TRBV7-6 and TRBJ2-7, with D unclear. There are 13 residues in the CDR3. CDR1 and CDR2 (germline): SGHVS, FNYEAQ. V lost 5 bases and J 5 bases, leaving 13 bases between the germline ends. CDR3 nucleotide sequence: TGTGCCAGCAGCGCAACGTCGTATGACGAGCAGTACTTC. As protein: CASSATSYDEQYF.

V gene TRBV5-1 combines with J gene TRBJ2-2; D gene unclear. The CDR3 loop spans 13 amino acids. The germline V and J ends were trimmed by 5 bases and 6 bases, with 11 bases remaining between them. Germline V gives CDR1 SGHRS, CDR2 YFSETQ. The CDR3 bases are TGCGCCAGCAGTCTTCGGACCGCCGGGGAGCTGTTTTTT. This gives the protein CASSLRTAGELFF.

This clonotype was observed at least ten times. The chain carries TRBV5-5 and TRBJ2-1; D is perhaps TRBD1 (6 bases). V was trimmed by 3 bases and J by 0 bases, leaving 13 bases between them. The CDR3 is 16 amino acids. CDR1 is SGHKS and CDR2 is YYEKEE in the germline V gene (reference sequence). CDR3 nucleotides: TGTGCCAGCAGCTGGCGCAGGGGATCCTCCTACAATGAGCAGTTCTTC. As protein: CASSWRRGSSYNEQFF.

This clonotype was found many times. This chain links TRBV20-1 with TRBJ1-2, with D unclear. Germline V gene lookup returns CDR1 DFQATT and CDR2 SNEGSKA (reference sequence). V dropped 2 bases and J dropped 1 base, with 5 bases sitting between them. The CDR3 has 12 residues. Here the CDR3 reads CSARNDNYGYTF. CDR3 nucleotide sequence: TGCAGTGCTAGAAACGATAACTATGGCTACACCTTC.

This clonotype was seen at least ten times. V and J are TRBV20-1 and TRBJ2-2; D perhaps matches TRBD1 (7 bases). There are 15 residues in the CDR3. Trimming removed 1 base at V and 1 base at J, with 10 bases between. Per the germline V gene, CDR1 is DFQATT and CDR2 is SNEGSKA (reference sequence). CDR3 residues: CSARVRGVNTGELFF. The CDR3 bases are TGCAGTGCTAGAGTCAGGGGGGTGAACACCGGGGAGCTGTTTTTT.

Many counts were recorded for this clonotype. The chain joins TRBV5-1 to TRBJ1-4, with 9 bases matching TRBD1. CDR1 and CDR2 from the germline V gene are SGHRS and YFSETQ. The CDR3 totals 16 residues. J was trimmed by 7 bases and V by 4 bases; bases with no gene match: 11. CDR3 DNA: TGCGCCAGCAGCGCCCACCGTGGGACAGGGAGTGAAAAACTGTTTTTT. It is translated as CASSAHRGTGSEKLFF. The full variable domain, rest sourced from reference TRBV5-1 and TRBJ1-4, is KAGVTQTPRYLIKTRGQQVTLSCSPISGHRSVSWYQQTPGQGLQFLFEYFSETQRNKGNFPGRFSGRQFSNSRSEMNVSTLELGDSALYLCASSAHRGTGSEKLFFGSGTQLSVL.

This clonotype was recorded a few times. The genes are TRBV12-3 or TRBV12-4 and TRBJ2-7, with D possibly matching TRBD2 (6 bases). There are 18 residues in the CDR3. Trimming removed 6 bases at V and 0 bases at J, with 24 bases between. The CDR3 sequence: CASSAPGGVASSSYEQYF. Written as DNA, the CDR3 is TGTGCCAGCAGCGCCCCCGGGGGTGTAGCATCGAGCTCCTACGAGCAGTACTTC.

J is TRBJ1-3 and V is TRBV20-1; TRBD1 matches 7 bases. This CDR3 contains 14 residues. V lost 0 bases, J lost 4 bases, and 3 bases stayed unmatched. Germline CDR1 is DFQATT and CDR2 is SNEGSKA (reference sequence). DNA of the CDR3: TGCAGTGCTAGAGAACCCAGGGGGGGAAACACCATATATTTT. As protein: CSAREPRGGNTIYF.

The chain recombines TRBV18 with TRBJ2-4; 7 positions match TRBD2. From germline, CDR1 is KGHSH and CDR2 LQKENI. This CDR3 contains 17 residues. Unmatched junction bases numbered 7, after V lost 2 bases and J lost 0 bases. The CDR3 region is CASSPGMGGGAKNIQYF. In nucleotides, the CDR3 is TGTGCCAGCTCACCAGGGATGGGCGGGGGAGCCAAAAACATTCAGTACTTC.

This clonotype came up many times. The J gene is TRBJ2-7, the V gene TRBV2, with a tentative D call TRBD1 (7 bases). Germline CDR1 SNHLY, CDR2 FYNNEI. V was shortened by 9 bases and J by 2 bases, with 17 bases between the two germline ends. The CDR3 consists of 14 residues. CDR3: CASLQGTGTYEQYF. CDR3 DNA: TGTGCCAGTCTACAGGGGACTGGAACCTACGAGCAGTACTTC.

The rearrangement joins TRBV6-2 or TRBV6-3 to TRBJ1-1; D is perhaps TRBD1 (6 bases). V shed 0 bases and J shed 4 bases, with 18 bases lying between them. The CDR3 covers 17 residues. Germline assignment: CDR1 MNHEY and CDR2 SVGEGT. CDR3 protein: CASSYSLSQGIGTEAFF. CDR3 coding DNA: TGTGCCAGCAGTTACTCGCTTTCTCAGGGGATTGGCACTGAAGCTTTCTTT.

In this sample, this clonotype turned up many times. This rearrangement joins TRBV12-3 or TRBV12-4 to TRBJ2-5; 8 nucleotides align to TRBD2. The CDR3 has 13 residues. V shed 6 bases, J shed 1 base, and the junction held 1 base outside the gene matches. CDR3: CASRRGVQETQYF. The CDR3 DNA reads TGTGCCAGCAGGCGGGGGGTCCAAGAGACCCAGTACTTC.

Ten or more counts support this clonotype. The chain carries TRBV3-1 and TRBJ1-1, with D perhaps TRBD1 (5 bases). With 0 bases removed from V and 10 bases from J, the gap between germline ends came to 12 bases. Germline-derived CDR1 and CDR2 are LGHDT and YNNKEL (reference sequence). This CDR3 contains 13 residues. DNA for the CDR3: TGTGCCAGCAGCCAAGATTCGGTAGGGACAGCTTTCTTT. Encoded protein: CASSQDSVGTAFF.

There are a few counts of this clonotype. The chain has TRBV19 and TRBJ2-7; 13 nucleotides align to TRBD2. Germline loops: CDR1 LNHDA, CDR2 SQIVND (reference sequence). The V and J ends lost 5 bases and 4 bases, in that order; junction bases with no gene match: 2. This CDR3 has 14 amino acids. The CDR3 is CASSATSGGYEQYF. CDR3 bases: TGTGCCAGTAGTGCGACTAGCGGGGGGTACGAGCAGTACTTC.

This clonotype came up many times. The chain is built from TRBV5-6 and TRBJ1-2; 8 positions agree with TRBD1. Trimming removed 4 bases from V and 8 bases from J; junction bases left unmatched: 10. This CDR3 has 14 residues. Germline CDR1 SGHDT, CDR2 YYEEEE. The CDR3 spells CASSPGQDLAGYTF. For the CDR3, the DNA is TGTGCCAGCAGCCCGGGACAGGACCTAGCCGGCTACACCTTC.

V and J are TRBV3-1 and TRBJ1-3, with D uncertain. Trimming pared 2 bases from V and 0 bases from J, leaving 5 bases between. CDR3 length: 14 amino acids. Germline CDR1 and CDR2: LGHDT and YNNKEL (reference sequence). CDR3 sequence reads: CASSQFFSGNTIYF. DNA for the CDR3: TGTGCCAGCAGCCAATTTTTCTCTGGAAACACCATATATTTT.